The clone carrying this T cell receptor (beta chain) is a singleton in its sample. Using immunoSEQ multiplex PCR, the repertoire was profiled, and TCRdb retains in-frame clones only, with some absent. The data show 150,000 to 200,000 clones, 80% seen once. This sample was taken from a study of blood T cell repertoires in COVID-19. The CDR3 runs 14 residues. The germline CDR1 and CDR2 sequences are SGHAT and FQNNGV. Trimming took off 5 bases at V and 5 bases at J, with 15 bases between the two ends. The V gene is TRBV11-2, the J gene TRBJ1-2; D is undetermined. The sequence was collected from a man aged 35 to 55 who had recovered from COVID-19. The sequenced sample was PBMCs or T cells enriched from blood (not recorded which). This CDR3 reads CASSLGREQYGYTF. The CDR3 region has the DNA TGTGCCAGCAGCCTCGGTAGGGAGCAGTATGGCTACACCTTC.